These 27 T cell receptor beta chains share one sample of origin, sequenced in a study of CD8 T cells in Susac syndrome. RNA totalling roughly 0.5 to 1 ug underwent reverse transcription with random hexamers. TCRdb re-derived calls from the immunoSEQ multiplex PCR reads in MiXCR, one entry per CDR3 protein. The sample has 330,000 or so distinct CDR3 sequences, approximately 85% seen once; the top ten hold about 0.22%. Material for sequencing was CD8+ T cells from PBMCs. Receptors originate from a human donor with multiple sclerosis.

V is TRBV6-5 and J is TRBJ1-1; tentative D call: TRBD1 (5 bases). V was shortened by 6 bases and J by 1 base, with 12 bases between the two germline ends. Germline V gene sequence: CDR1 MNHEY, CDR2 SVGAGI. The CDR3 loop spans 14 amino acids. For the CDR3, the DNA is TGTGCCAGCAGCTACCAACAGGCGAACACTGAAGCTTTCTTT. Translation: CASSYQQANTEAFF.

J is TRBJ2-7 and V is TRBV4-1, with 8 bases identical to TRBD1. Germline V CDR1 and CDR2: MGHRA, YSYEKL. This CDR3 region has 15 residues. The V and J ends lost 0 bases and 3 bases, in that order; junction bases with no gene match: 4. The CDR3 protein is CASSQEDRGIYEQYF. The CDR3 DNA follows: TGCGCCAGCAGCCAAGAAGACAGGGGCATCTACGAGCAGTACTTC.

The CDR3 DNA reads as TGCGGTCTCGCGAGGAGCTATGGCTACACCTTC. It translates to CGLARSYGYTF. The chain employs TRBV29-1 and TRBJ1-2; D gene unclear. The germline V gene encodes CDR1 SQVTM and CDR2 ANQGSEA. The length of the CDR3 is 11 residues.

This clonotype was observed a few times. V is TRBV5-1 and J is TRBJ2-7, with 7 bases fitting TRBD1. CDR1 SGHRS and CDR2 YFSETQ come from the germline V gene. The V segment lost 1 base and the J segment 2 bases; nucleotides outside the gene matches: 6. This CDR3 is built from 15 residues. The CDR3 loop is CASSLRQGVAYEQYF. CDR3 DNA: TGCGCCAGCAGCTTGCGGCAGGGGGTAGCCTACGAGCAGTACTTC.

The V and J genes are TRBV4-2 and TRBJ1-1, with D maybe TRBD1 (6 bases). The V end was cut by 1 base, the J end by 0 bases, with 12 bases between. The CDR3 covers 16 residues. The germline V gene has CDR1 LGHNA and CDR2 YNFKEQ. The CDR3 loop reads CASSQATGPMNTEAFF. The CDR3 DNA follows: TGTGCCAGCAGCCAAGCTACAGGGCCTATGAACACTGAAGCTTTCTTT.

This sequence joins TRBV6-2 or TRBV6-3 and TRBJ2-3; D remains unclear. The CDR3 has 16 residues. V lost 6 bases and J lost 0, with 16 bases in between. CDR1 is MNHEY and CDR2 is SVGEGT in the germline V gene. This CDR3 is CASSWEPRASTDTQYF. The DNA of the CDR3 is TGTGCCAGCAGCTGGGAACCCCGTGCTAGCACAGATACGCAGTATTTT.

V and J are TRBV7-2 and TRBJ2-1; D is undetermined. With 5 bases removed from V and 5 bases from J, the gap between germline ends came to 13 bases. The germline V gene encodes CDR1 SGHTA and CDR2 FQGNSA. This CDR3 comprises 14 residues. The CDR3 bases are TGTGCCAGCAGCGGGATCCGAAATAACAATGAGCAGTTCTTC. As protein: CASSGIRNNNEQFF.

This rearrangement joins TRBV6-5 to TRBJ2-5; no clear D gene. Germline V CDR1 and CDR2: MNHEY, SVGAGI. CDR3 length equals 13 residues. Trimming cost V 4 bases and J 0 bases, with 6 bases left between them. The CDR3 bases are TGTGCCAGCAGTTCCGAGTACCAAGAGACCCAGTACTTC. This sequence encodes CASSSEYQETQYF.

The chain is built from TRBV9 and TRBJ1-1; no definite D call. The length of the CDR3 is 16 residues. Trimming took 0 bases from V and 0 from J, leaving 12 bases between them. The germline CDR1 and CDR2 sequences are SGDLS and YYNGEE. Written as DNA, the CDR3 is TGTGCCAGCAGCGTAGGAGTCGGTTATCTGAACACTGAAGCTTTCTTT. This translates into CASSVGVGYLNTEAFF.

This chain joins TRBV30 and TRBJ2-7, with 8 bases aligning to TRBD1. Germline CDR1 is GTSNPN and CDR2 is SVGIG (reference sequence). This CDR3 is built from 14 residues. Trimming cost V 1 base and J 5 bases; bases outside gene matches: 7. For the CDR3, the DNA is TGTGCCTGGAGTGCACTGACAGGGGCCAACGAGCAGTACTTC. It specifies CAWSALTGANEQYF.

The chain employs TRBV25-1 and TRBJ2-2; the D is unclear. CDR1 is MGHDK, CDR2 SYGVNS, per germline. V lost 2 bases, J lost 3 bases, and 13 bases lay in between. This CDR3 comprises 16 residues. The CDR3 spells CASSELKVGDTGELFF. CDR3 DNA sequence: TGTGCCAGCAGTGAACTGAAAGTTGGGGACACCGGGGAGCTGTTTTTT.

This clonotype was recorded once. This chain uses TRBV20-1 with TRBJ1-1; 8 bases align to TRBD1. After removal of 1 base from V and 1 base from J, the junction contained 11 bases not matched to a gene. Germline V gene sequence: CDR1 DFQATT, CDR2 SNEGSKA (reference sequence). The CDR3 consists of 17 residues. The CDR3 nucleotides are TGCAGTGCTAGAGGCCCTAGGACAGGGTATACGAACACTGAAGCTTTCTTT. This sequence encodes CSARGPRTGYTNTEAFF.

The gene calls are TRBV7-9 and TRBJ2-5; TRBD2 agrees at 12 bases. The CDR3 length is 16 residues. The junction had 6 bases not matched to a gene; V was cut back by 5 bases and J by 2 bases. CDR1 and CDR2 from the germline V gene are SEHNR and FQNEAQ (reference sequence). For the CDR3, the DNA is TGTGCCAGCAGCCACTCTAGCGGGAGGGATCAAGAGACCCAGTACTTC. This sequence encodes CASSHSSGRDQETQYF. Drawing the rest from reference TRBV7-9 and TRBJ2-5, the complete variable domain is DTGVSQNPRHKITKRGQNVTFRCDPISEHNRLYWYRQTLGQGPEFLTYFQNEAQLEKSRLLSDRFSAERPKGSFSTLEIQRTEQGDSAMYLCASSHSSGRDQETQYFGPGTRLLVL.

The rearrangement links TRBV11-1 to TRBJ2-3; TRBD2 matches at 8 bases. CDR1 is SGHAT, CDR2 FQDESV, per germline (reference sequence). The CDR3 has 16 amino acids. The V gene end was trimmed by 5 bases and the J gene end by 4 bases; junction bases not matched to a gene: 11. The CDR3 coding sequence is TGTGCCAGCAGCGCCCGCGGAGCGGGAGAGGCAGATACGCAGTATTTT. Amino acid sequence: CASSARGAGEADTQYF.

This clonotype was picked up one time. The rearrangement joins TRBV4-1 to TRBJ2-3; perhaps TRBD1 as D (5 bases). V was trimmed by 3 bases and J by 0 bases, leaving 16 bases between them. Per the germline V gene, CDR1 is MGHRA and CDR2 is YSYEKL. This CDR3 contains 17 residues. CDR3 bases: TGCGCCAGCAGCCATCCCATGGGGCGAACTAGCACAGATACGCAGTATTTT. It specifies CASSHPMGRTSTDTQYF.

The chain is built from TRBV7-9 and TRBJ2-7; perhaps D is TRBD1 or TRBD2 (7 bases each). The V and J ends lost 1 base and 5 bases respectively, with 15 bases between them. The CDR3 consists of 15 residues. Looked up from germline, CDR1 is SEHNR and CDR2 is FQNEAQ (reference sequence). The CDR3 reads CASSLVAGGGHEQYF. In DNA form, the CDR3 reads TGTGCCAGCAGCTTAGTGGCAGGGGGGGGCCACGAGCAGTACTTC.

The V call is TRBV20-1, the J call TRBJ2-1; D call uncertain. The CDR3 runs to 13 residues. V dropped 0 bases and J dropped 8 bases, with 11 bases sitting between them. Germline loops: CDR1 DFQATT, CDR2 SNEGSKA (reference sequence). The CDR3 nucleotides are TGCAGTGCTAGAGAAAGACTTTTGGATGAGCAGTTCTTC. Its protein product is CSARERLLDEQFF.

This clonotype was found a few times. This sequence joins TRBV20-1 and TRBJ2-7; D gene uncertain. Germline CDR1 reads DFQATT; CDR2 reads SNEGSKA (reference sequence). This CDR3 spans 11 amino acids. V was shortened by 1 base and J by 7 bases, with 8 bases between the two germline ends. CDR3 bases: TGCAGTGCTAGAGTGTCTGGGGAGCAGTACTTC. Residues: CSARVSGEQYF.

The chain has TRBV3-1 and TRBJ2-1; 16 nucleotides align to TRBD2. This CDR3 is built from 21 residues. Germline CDR1 reads LGHDT; CDR2 reads YNNKEL (reference sequence). V gave up 0 bases and J gave up 9 bases; unmatched junction bases: 17. The CDR3 loop is CASSQDNPGLAGGPASVEQFF. The CDR3 nucleotides are TGTGCCAGCAGCCAAGATAATCCGGGACTAGCGGGAGGGCCCGCGTCCGTTGAGCAGTTCTTC.

The V gene is TRBV9, the J gene TRBJ2-1; 7 nucleotides align to TRBD2. Germline assignment: CDR1 SGDLS and CDR2 YYNGEE. This CDR3 region has 15 residues. The ends lost 0 bases at V and 8 bases at J; junction bases unmatched: 8. This CDR3 is CASSVGRTSRDEQFF. CDR3 in DNA: TGTGCCAGCAGCGTAGGCCGGACTAGTCGCGATGAGCAGTTCTTC.

V is TRBV5-1 and J is TRBJ2-7; D gene unclear. With 2 bases removed from V and 2 bases from J, the gap between germline ends came to 8 bases. Germline V gene sequence: CDR1 SGHRS, CDR2 YFSETQ. This CDR3 has 13 amino acids. CDR3 in amino acids: CASSLEVTYEQYF. Here the CDR3 DNA reads TGCGCCAGCAGCTTAGAGGTTACCTACGAGCAGTACTTC.

Here the CDR3 DNA reads TGTGCCAGCAGCTTTGGACTAGCGGGAGGGCCCCCGCGCTTCAATGAGCAGTTCTTC. It translates to CASSFGLAGGPPRFNEQFF. The chain joins TRBV11-2 to TRBJ2-1; 15 bases align to TRBD2. Germline assignment: CDR1 SGHAT and CDR2 FQNNGV. V shed 3 bases, J shed 6 bases, and the junction held 12 bases outside the gene matches. The CDR3 covers 19 residues.

The V gene is TRBV27, the J gene TRBJ2-7; 7 nucleotides line up with TRBD2. Germline assignment: CDR1 MNHEY and CDR2 SMNVEV (reference sequence). Trimming at V came to 7 bases and at J to 3 bases, leaving 9 bases not matched to a gene. The CDR3 has 14 amino acids. DNA for the CDR3: TGTGCCAGCATTCCTAAAGGGGAGGGCTACGAGCAGTACTTC. Its protein is CASIPKGEGYEQYF.

The CDR3, as DNA: TGTGCCAGCAGTTTTACCGGGTCAGCCCCCACAGATACGCAGTATTTT. The encoded protein is CASSFTGSAPTDTQYF. This chain links TRBV28 with TRBJ2-3; no definite D call. Trimming took off 3 bases at V and 2 bases at J, with 15 bases between the two ends. The CDR3 has 16 amino acids. Germline lookup yields CDR1 MDHEN and CDR2 SYDVKM. Together with reference TRBV28 and TRBJ2-3, the CDR3 gives the full variable domain: DVKVTQSSRYLVKRTGEKVFLECVQDMDHENMFWYRQDPGLGLRLIYFSYDVKMKEKGDIPEGYSVSREKKERFSLILESASTNQTSMYLCASSFTGSAPTDTQYFGPGTRLTVL.

This chain uses TRBV28 with TRBJ1-1; TRBD1 might be the D (6 bases). V lost 1 base to trimming and J lost 8 bases, with 11 bases between them. The CDR3 length is 13 residues. Germline V CDR1 and CDR2: MDHEN, SYDVKM. The CDR3: CASSLLGQNEAFF. For the CDR3, the DNA is TGTGCCAGCAGTTTATTAGGACAGAACGAAGCTTTCTTT.

This clonotype has a single count. The J gene is TRBJ2-1, the V gene TRBV18; 11 nucleotides align to TRBD1. Germline CDR1 and CDR2: KGHSH and LQKENI. The CDR3 has 15 amino acids. The trim removed 0 bases at V and 7 bases at J, leaving 2 bases unmatched. The CDR3 nucleotides read TGTGCCAGCTCACCACCGGACAGGGGGCTGAATGAGCAGTTCTTC. This encodes CASSPPDRGLNEQFF.

The chain employs TRBV28 and TRBJ2-3; 13 bases agree with TRBD2. V lost 5 bases and J lost 6; bases outside the gene matches: 8. Looked up from germline, CDR1 is MDHEN and CDR2 is SYDVKM. The CDR3 has 16 residues. CDR3 sequence reads: CASSPTSGRVADTQYF. The CDR3 DNA reads as TGTGCCAGCAGTCCCACTAGCGGGAGGGTTGCGGATACGCAGTATTTT.